A selection of T cell receptor beta chains follows, all from one sample in a study of blood T cell repertoires in COVID-19. Some clones are missing from TCRdb's copy, which holds only in-frame ones; the method was immunoSEQ multiplex PCR. The profile shows about 210,000 clones, about 90% of them singletons. Sequences were obtained from peripheral blood. These receptors were collected from a woman aged 65 to 85 with acute or convalescent COVID-19. CDR3s include the opening cysteine and the closing phenylalanine or tryptophan. A D gene is named only where the DNA matches it firmly. The listing skips clone size in some rows; elsewhere it reads once, few, many or a size class.

TRBD2	TRBV7-3	TRBJ2-5	NA	TGTGCCAGCAGCTTAAGGGGTGCGGGAGACCCTGGGACCCAGTACTTC	CASSLRGAGDPGTQYF
NA	TRBV3-1/TRBV3-2	TRBJ1-1	NA	TGTGCCAGCAGATATAGCCCCGAGGGAACTGAAGCTTTCTTT	CASRYSPEGTEAFF
NA	TRBV4-3	TRBJ1-1	NA	TGCGCCAGCAGCCAAGGGAGGGTCTCGGGGACTGAAGCTTTCTTT	CASSQGRVSGTEAFF
NA	TRBV21-1	TRBJ2-5	NA	TGTGCCAGCAGCAAAGGAAGGCAGGGTCGCATTGTTTCCTGCCAAGAGACCCAGTACTTC	CASSKGRQGRIVSCQETQYF
TRBD1	TRBV5-4	TRBJ1-2	NA	TGTGCCAGCAGACCCTCGACAGGGACATATGGCTACACCTTC	CASRPSTGTYGYTF
TRBD1	TRBV5-1	TRBJ2-2	NA	TGCGCCAGCAGCTTGGGTAGGGGGCTTACCGGGGAGCTGTTTTTT	CASSLGRGLTGELFF
NA	TRBV5-4	TRBJ2-1	NA	TGTGCCAGCAGGGGGGCCAGCTCCTACAATGAGCAGTTCTTC	CASRGASSYNEQFF
TRBD1	TRBV2	TRBJ1-5	NA	TGTGCCAGCAGCGTGGACAGGGGCAATCAGCCCCAGCATTTT	CASSVDRGNQPQHF
NA	TRBV5-1	TRBJ2-5	NA	TGCGCCAGCACCCTTGGAGAGGCCCGCCCCCTCCAAGAGACCCAGTACTTC	CASTLGEARPLQETQYF
NA	TRBV6-5	TRBJ2-5	NA	TGTGCCAGCAGTATCAGTCAGCAAGAGACCCAGTACTTC	CASSISQQETQYF
TRBD2	TRBV19	TRBJ2-1	NA	TGTGCCAGTATGCCTAGCGGGAGTAGGGGTGAGCAGTTCTTC	CASMPSGSRGEQFF
TRBD1	TRBV3-1/TRBV3-2	TRBJ2-1	NA	TGTGCCAGCGTAAGACAGGGGGCAAGTGAGCAGTTCTTC	CASVRQGASEQFF
TRBD1	TRBV6-5	TRBJ1-2	NA	TGTGCCAGCAGCCCGATCCACAGGGGGCGGTGGGGCTACACCTTC	CASSPIHRGRWGYTF
NA	TRBV27	TRBJ2-3	NA	TGTGCCAGCAAGCAACTAGCCACAGATACGCAGTATTTT	CASKQLATDTQYF
TRBD1	TRBV29-1	TRBJ2-7	NA	TGCAGCGCCCACATACAGGGGGCTGAATACGAGCAGTACTTC	CSAHIQGAEYEQYF
NA	TRBV4-2	TRBJ2-2	NA	TGTGCCAGCAGCCGCCTAGGGGCGGGGGCAACCGGGGAGCTGTTTTTT	CASSRLGAGATGELFF
NA	TRBV6-5	TRBJ2-7	NA	TGTGCCAGCAAAAAAGTACAAGGGAGCGAGCAGTACTTC	CASKKVQGSEQYF
NA	TRBV10-3	TRBJ1-1	NA	TGTGCCATCAGCCAGGGCCTCAACACTGAAGCTTTCTTT	CAISQGLNTEAFF
NA	TRBV18	TRBJ1-2	NA	TGTGCCAGCTCACCGCAGCGGGGTAGCGGTGGCTACACCTTC	CASSPQRGSGGYTF
TRBD2	TRBV28	TRBJ2-7	NA	TGTGCCAGCAGTTTAATTAACGGCGGGAGGAGCTCCTACGAGCAGTACTTC	CASSLINGGRSSYEQYF
TRBD1	TRBV5-1	TRBJ1-2	once	TGCGCCAGCAGCCCGGGGACAGACAGCTACACCTTC	CASSPGTDSYTF
TRBD1	TRBV6-5	TRBJ1-1	NA	TGTGCCAGCAGCATCGACAGGGCGGGGAACACTGAAGCTTTCTTT	CASSIDRAGNTEAFF
NA	TRBV19	TRBJ1-5	NA	TGTGCCAGTAGTCCTGTTAGCAATCAGCCCCAGCATTTT	CASSPVSNQPQHF
TRBD1	TRBV7-9	TRBJ1-4	NA	TGTGCCAGCCAGCTTGGAGGGGGCGAAACTAATGAAAAACTGTTTTTT	CASQLGGGETNEKLFF
TRBD1	TRBV29-1	TRBJ1-4	NA	TGCAGTGCCTCCACAGGGGCGGGTGAAAAACTGTTTTTT	CSASTGAGEKLFF
TRBD1	TRBV19	TRBJ1-2	NA	TGTGCCAGTAGAGATTCCGGGACAGGTGTCTATGGCTACACCTTC	CASRDSGTGVYGYTF
NA	TRBV15	TRBJ1-2	NA	TGTGCCACCAGCAGCGGAACCGGACTATGGAGCTACACCTTC	CATSSGTGLWSYTF
NA	TRBV5-4	TRBJ2-1	NA	TGTGCCAGCAGAGGCGGAGTCGCTTTTGGTGAGCAGTTCTTC	CASRGGVAFGEQFF
NA	TRBV11-2	TRBJ2-6	NA	TGTGCCAGCAGCTTAGTTTATAGGACACTTAGCTCTGGGGCCAACGTCCTGACTTTC	CASSLVYRTLSSGANVLTF
NA	TRBV7-8	TRBJ2-5	NA	TGTGCCAGCAGCCTTACCCCAGGGTTTCAAGAGACCCAGTACTTC	CASSLTPGFQETQYF
NA	TRBV29-1	TRBJ1-3	NA	TGCAGCGTCAAAGACAAACCTGGAAACACCATATATTTT	CSVKDKPGNTIYF